This T cell receptor (beta chain) comes out of a study of T cells in Graves' hyperthyroidism and ophthalmopathy (dated by TCRdb to about 2019). The study in broad terms: Peripheral blood samples were taken at initial diagnosis, before any treatment was given. Prospective prediction of ophthalmopathy was tested in an independent validation cohort of fewer than 20 hyperthyroidism patients and 15 to 17 patients who later progressed to ophthalmopathy. In addition, the study compared T-cell repertoires in thyroid tissue and in blood from about 6 Graves' hyperthyroidism patients. The 95 to 100 discovery patients were randomly divided into training and test sets at a 7:3 ratio. According to the paper, TCR Vbeta CDR3 sequencing was carried out on about 140 peripheral blood samples, which came from about 45 ophthalmopathy, some 73 hyperthyroidism and approximately 17 progressor patients. To identify TCR V-J signatures that set the groups apart, the researchers used a discovery cohort of about a hundred patients, made up of roughly 45 with Graves' ophthalmopathy and about 55 with stable Graves' hyperthyroidism. After blood sampling, hyperthyroidism patients were treated with methimazole at a starting dose of 30 mg daily, and ophthalmopathy patients were treated with high-dose intravenous methylprednisolone. What the research found in general, with its limitations: During validation, the model predicted progression to ophthalmopathy a median of about 5.9 months ahead of onset, with roughly 65% sensitivity and 72.22% specificity. A 13 V-J signature model separated ophthalmopathy from stable hyperthyroidism, with around 88% sensitivity and roughly 84% specificity in cross-validation and 80%/75% in testing. Sample size was not statistically predetermined, and blinding of investigators to group allocation was not performed. Most expanded thyroid clonotypes (frequency above 0.001) were also detected in blood, suggesting blood repertoires may reflect thyroid immune responses.

V and J are trimmed by 7 bases and 3 bases, and the gene matches miss 12 bases of the junction. As encoded in the germline V gene, CDR1 is MNHNS while CDR2 is SASEGT. CDR3 length: 15 amino acids, cysteine to phenylalanine. The kept DNA is CDR3 alone, 45 bases in frame from the first base. The TCR beta CDR3 regions were amplified from RNA transcripts. For the first round of RT-PCR on the TCR CDR3, the HTBI primer set was used together with the Qiagen OneStep RT-PCR kit. Libraries were constructed in a second round of multiplex PCR, after which size selection and purification were performed. Libraries were sequenced paired-end with 100 bp reads on an Illumina HiSeq2000. On the study's bioinformatics: SOAPnuke was used to process the raw data, removing reads that contained adapters or uncalled bases, had a mean Phred below 15, or lacked an exact match to the constant primer or identifier. High-quality paired reads were merged with COPE v1.2.5, and unique nucleotide sequences were defined as clonotypes. MiTCR v1.1 was used to align the clonotypes against IMGT TRBV, TRBD and TRBJ reference segments. The analysis included only V-J combinations with a frequency above 0.0001, which together covered more than 99% of the repertoires. The TCS score was defined as the ratio of F50 (clonal expansion) to E x V (chaos), calculated using BLOSUM62-based TCRdist between CDR3 peptides within each V-J. Welch's t-statistics and random forest reduced around 510 V-J features to roughly 13, which were used in a naive Bayes classifier (R e1071). The Morisita-Horn index was used to measure how similar the thyroid and blood repertoires were. In TCRdb, the public reads were trimmed at Q25 with fastp and aligned with MiXCR, with productive beta chains retained. Each record represents a unique CDR3 protein, reported with the most common genes and DNA among its rows. TCRdb, not the authors, supplied the V and J calls. The sample data list more than 500,000 distinct CDR3 sequences, and approximately 15% of these were observed just once. Around 4.1% of the sample comes from the top ten.

This clonotype was observed a handful of times. Its antigen remains undetermined. Within one base of it there is no much larger clone, and no base qualities were kept. Ophthalmopathy patients had moderately to severely active disease, Clinical Activity Score of at least 3, NOSPECS grade of at least 4, and duration under 3 months. Exclusion was applied to patients with uncontrolled infections, other autoimmune diseases, pregnancy or lactation. Diagnoses were established on the basis of clinical symptoms, serum thyroxine and TRAb, thyroid ultrasound, and orbital computed tomography. PBMCs were isolated from around 10 ml of fresh peripheral blood by Ficoll-Paque density gradient centrifugation. Trizol reagent was used to extract total RNA, and RNA quality was then checked on an Agilent 2100 Bioanalyzer.

The specimen sequenced was blood. This TCR was recovered from a woman aged 40 to 50 with Graves' ophthalmopathy. Recombination connected TRBV6-1 to TRBJ2-7, with TRBD1 matching 7 junction bases. The CDR3 protein: CASIKAGTASYEQYF. The nucleotides are TGTGCCAGCATCAAGGCCGGGACAGCTAGCTACGAGCAGTACTTC.